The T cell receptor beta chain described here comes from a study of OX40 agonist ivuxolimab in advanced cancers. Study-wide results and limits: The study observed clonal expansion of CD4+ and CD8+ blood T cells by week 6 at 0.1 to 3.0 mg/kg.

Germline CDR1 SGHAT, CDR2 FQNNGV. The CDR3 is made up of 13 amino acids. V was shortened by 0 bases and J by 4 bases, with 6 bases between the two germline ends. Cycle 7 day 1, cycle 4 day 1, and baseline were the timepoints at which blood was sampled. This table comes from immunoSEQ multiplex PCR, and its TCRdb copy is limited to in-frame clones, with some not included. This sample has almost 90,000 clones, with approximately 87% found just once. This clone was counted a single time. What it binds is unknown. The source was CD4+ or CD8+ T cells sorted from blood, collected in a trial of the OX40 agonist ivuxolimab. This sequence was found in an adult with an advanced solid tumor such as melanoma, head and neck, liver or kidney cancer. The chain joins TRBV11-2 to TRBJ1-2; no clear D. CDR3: CASSLEGIYGYTF. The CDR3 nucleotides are TGTGCCAGCAGCTTAGAGGGGATCTATGGCTACACCTTC.